The sequence of this TCR beta chain was determined in a study of response to subunit inactivated influenza vaccine. Study-level points and caveats: Authors suggested each seasonal flu vaccination may recruit only limited numbers of new T cells.

TCRdb used MiXCR to reprocess the RT-PCR reads, holding one entry per CDR3 protein. The sample records 450,000 to 700,000 distinct CDR3 sequences, less than 15% being singletons. Germline V CDR1 and CDR2: SGHVS, FNYEAQ. The CDR3 length is 14 residues. With 5 bases removed from V and 6 bases from J, the gap between germline ends came to 13 bases. This clonotype was recorded at least ten times. Its antigen is as yet unknown. The sequences come from PBMCs from blood, collected 11 to 12 days after vaccination. V is TRBV7-6 and J is TRBJ2-2; a weak D match, TRBD1 (6 bases). The clonotype comes from a man aged 50 or older who received an inactivated influenza vaccine. CDR3 DNA sequence: TGTGCCAGCAGCACAGGGCTACCGGCCGGGGAGCTGTTTTTT. This encodes CASSTGLPAGELFF. The full variable domain, completed using reference TRBV7-6 and TRBJ2-2, is GAGVSQSPRYKVTKRGQDVALRCDPISGHVSLYWYRQALGQGPEFLTYFNYEAQQDKSGLPNDRFSAERPEGSISTLTIQRTEQRDSAMYRCASSTGLPAGELFFGEGSRLTVL.